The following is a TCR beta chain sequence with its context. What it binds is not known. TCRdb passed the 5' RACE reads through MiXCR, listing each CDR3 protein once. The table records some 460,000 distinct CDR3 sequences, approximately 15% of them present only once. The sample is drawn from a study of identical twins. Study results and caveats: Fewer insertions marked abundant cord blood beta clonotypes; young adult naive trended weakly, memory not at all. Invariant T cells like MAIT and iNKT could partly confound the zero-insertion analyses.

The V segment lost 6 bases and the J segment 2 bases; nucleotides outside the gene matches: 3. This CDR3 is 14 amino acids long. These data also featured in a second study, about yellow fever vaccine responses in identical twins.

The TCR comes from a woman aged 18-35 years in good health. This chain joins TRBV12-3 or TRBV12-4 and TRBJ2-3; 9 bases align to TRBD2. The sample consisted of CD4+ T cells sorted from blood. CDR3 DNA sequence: TGTGCCAGCAGAGTAGCGGGAGTCACAGATACGCAGTATTTT. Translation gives CASRVAGVTDTQYF.